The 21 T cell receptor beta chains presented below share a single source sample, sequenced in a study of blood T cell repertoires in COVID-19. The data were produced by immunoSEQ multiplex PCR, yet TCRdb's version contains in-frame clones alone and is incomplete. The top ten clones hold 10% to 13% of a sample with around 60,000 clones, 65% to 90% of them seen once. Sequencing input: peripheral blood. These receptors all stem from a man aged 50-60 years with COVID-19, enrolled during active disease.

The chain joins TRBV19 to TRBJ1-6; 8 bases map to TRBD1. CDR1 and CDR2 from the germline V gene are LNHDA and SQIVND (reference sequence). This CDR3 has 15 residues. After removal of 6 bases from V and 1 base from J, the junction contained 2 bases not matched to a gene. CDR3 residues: CASSRQGSYNSPLHF. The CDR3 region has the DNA TGTGCCAGTAGCCGACAGGGGTCCTATAATTCACCCCTCCACTTT.

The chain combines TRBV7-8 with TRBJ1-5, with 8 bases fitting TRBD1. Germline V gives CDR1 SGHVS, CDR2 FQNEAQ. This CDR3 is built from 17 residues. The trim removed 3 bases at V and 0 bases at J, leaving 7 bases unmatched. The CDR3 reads CASSFVQGANSNQPQHF. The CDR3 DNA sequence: TGTGCCAGCAGCTTCGTCCAGGGGGCTAATAGCAATCAGCCCCAGCATTTT.

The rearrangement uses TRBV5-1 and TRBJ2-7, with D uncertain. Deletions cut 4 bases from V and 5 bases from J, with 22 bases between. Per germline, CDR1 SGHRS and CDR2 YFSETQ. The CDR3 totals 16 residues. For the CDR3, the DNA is TGCGCCAGCAGCCTGGACGGAGCGAGCCGGAAAGACGAGCAGTACTTC. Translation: CASSLDGASRKDEQYF.

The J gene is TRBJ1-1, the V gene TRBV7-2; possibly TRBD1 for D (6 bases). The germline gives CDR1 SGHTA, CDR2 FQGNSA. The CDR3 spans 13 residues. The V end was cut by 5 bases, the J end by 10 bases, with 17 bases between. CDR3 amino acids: CASSTQQGLGAFF. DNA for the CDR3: TGTGCCAGCAGCACCCAGCAGGGGCTCGGAGCTTTCTTT.

For the CDR3, the DNA is TGTGCCAGCGTGAGGGAACAGGAAGCTTTCTTT. Amino acid sequence: CASVREQEAFF. This chain uses TRBV2 with TRBJ1-1; no definite D call. Germline-derived CDR1 and CDR2 are SNHLY and FYNNEI. The CDR3 consists of 11 residues. V was shortened by 8 bases and J by 8 bases, with 12 bases between the two germline ends.

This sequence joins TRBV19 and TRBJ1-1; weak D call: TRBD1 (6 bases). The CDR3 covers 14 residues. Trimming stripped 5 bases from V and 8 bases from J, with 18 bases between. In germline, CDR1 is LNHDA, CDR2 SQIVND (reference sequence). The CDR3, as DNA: TGTGCCAGTAGTCGGGGAAGGGGGGGAGCAGAAGCTTTCTTT. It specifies CASSRGRGGAEAFF.

CDR3 region: CASRLVRLDQPQHF. The CDR3, as DNA: TGTGCAAGTCGCTTAGTCAGGTTAGATCAGCCCCAGCATTTT. This chain links TRBV12-2 with TRBJ1-5; whether TRBD1, the table's D call, matches the DNA was not checked. TRBV12-2 is assigned pseudogene status. This CDR3 contains 14 residues.

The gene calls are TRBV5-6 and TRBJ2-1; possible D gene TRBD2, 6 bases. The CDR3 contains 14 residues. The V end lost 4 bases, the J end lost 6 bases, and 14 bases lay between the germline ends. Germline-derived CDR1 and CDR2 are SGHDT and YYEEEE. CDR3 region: CASSPGQGGNEQFF. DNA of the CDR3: TGTGCCAGCAGCCCCGGGCAGGGAGGCAATGAGCAGTTCTTC.

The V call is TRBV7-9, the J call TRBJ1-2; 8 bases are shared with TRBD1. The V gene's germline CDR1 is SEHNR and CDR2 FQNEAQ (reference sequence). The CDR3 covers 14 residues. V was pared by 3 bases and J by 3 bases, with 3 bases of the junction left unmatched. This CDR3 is CASSFGQGDYGYTF. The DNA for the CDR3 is TGTGCCAGCAGCTTCGGACAGGGAGACTATGGCTACACCTTC.

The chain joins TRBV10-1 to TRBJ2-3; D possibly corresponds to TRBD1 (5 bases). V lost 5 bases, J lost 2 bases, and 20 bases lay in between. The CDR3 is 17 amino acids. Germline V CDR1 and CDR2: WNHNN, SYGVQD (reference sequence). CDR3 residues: CASSIFPGINPTDTQYF. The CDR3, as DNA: TGCGCCAGCAGTATTTTTCCAGGGATTAACCCCACAGATACGCAGTATTTT.

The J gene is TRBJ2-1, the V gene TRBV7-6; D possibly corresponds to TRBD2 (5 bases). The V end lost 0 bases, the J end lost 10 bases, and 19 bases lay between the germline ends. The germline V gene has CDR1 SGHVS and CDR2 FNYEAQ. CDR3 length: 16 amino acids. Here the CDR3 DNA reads TGTGCCAGCAGCTTAGCGGAAGCTAGCAGCCCCCGGGAGCAGTTCTTC. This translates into CASSLAEASSPREQFF.

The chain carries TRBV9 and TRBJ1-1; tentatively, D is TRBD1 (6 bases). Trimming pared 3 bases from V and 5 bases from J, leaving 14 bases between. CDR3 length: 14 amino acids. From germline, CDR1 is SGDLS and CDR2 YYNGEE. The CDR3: CASSESGAQTEAFF. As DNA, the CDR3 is TGTGCCAGCAGCGAGTCAGGGGCCCAGACTGAAGCTTTCTTT.

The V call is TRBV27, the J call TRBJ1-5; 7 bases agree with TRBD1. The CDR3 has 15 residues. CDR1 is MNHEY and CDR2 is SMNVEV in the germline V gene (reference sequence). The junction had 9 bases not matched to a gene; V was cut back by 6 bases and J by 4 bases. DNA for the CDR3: TGTGCCAGCAGACAGGGGTTGGAGGGGAATCAGCCCCAGCATTTT. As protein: CASRQGLEGNQPQHF.

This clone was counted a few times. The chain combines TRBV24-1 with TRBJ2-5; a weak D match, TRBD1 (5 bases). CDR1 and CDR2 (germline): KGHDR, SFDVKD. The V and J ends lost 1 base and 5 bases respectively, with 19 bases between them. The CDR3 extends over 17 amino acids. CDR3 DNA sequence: TGTGCCACCAGTGATTTTACCTCGACAGACCTGGGGGAGACCCAGTACTTC. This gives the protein CATSDFTSTDLGETQYF.

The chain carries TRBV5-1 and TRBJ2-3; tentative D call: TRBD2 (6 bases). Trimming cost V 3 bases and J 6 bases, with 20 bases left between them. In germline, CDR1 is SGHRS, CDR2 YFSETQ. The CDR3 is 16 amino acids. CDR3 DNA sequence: TGCGCCAGCAGCTCGGGCGGGACCTTTAGTGTCGATACGCAGTATTTT. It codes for CASSSGGTFSVDTQYF.

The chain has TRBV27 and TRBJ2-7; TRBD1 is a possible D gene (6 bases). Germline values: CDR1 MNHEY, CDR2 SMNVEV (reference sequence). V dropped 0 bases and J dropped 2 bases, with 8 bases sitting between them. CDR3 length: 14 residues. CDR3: CASSLSSGAYEQYF. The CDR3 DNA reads TGTGCCAGCAGTTTATCGTCAGGGGCCTACGAGCAGTACTTC.

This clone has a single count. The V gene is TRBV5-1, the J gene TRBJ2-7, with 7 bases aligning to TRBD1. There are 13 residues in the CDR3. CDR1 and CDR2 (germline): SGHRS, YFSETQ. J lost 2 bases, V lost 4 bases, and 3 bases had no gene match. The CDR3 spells CASSVGQTYEQYF. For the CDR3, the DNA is TGCGCCAGCAGCGTGGGACAGACCTACGAGCAGTACTTC.

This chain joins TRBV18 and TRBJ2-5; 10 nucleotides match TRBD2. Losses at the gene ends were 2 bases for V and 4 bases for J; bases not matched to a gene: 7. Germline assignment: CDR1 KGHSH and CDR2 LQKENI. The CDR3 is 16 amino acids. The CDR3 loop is CASSPASGGEGETQYF. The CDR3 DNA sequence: TGTGCCAGCTCACCAGCTAGCGGGGGAGAAGGAGAGACCCAGTACTTC.

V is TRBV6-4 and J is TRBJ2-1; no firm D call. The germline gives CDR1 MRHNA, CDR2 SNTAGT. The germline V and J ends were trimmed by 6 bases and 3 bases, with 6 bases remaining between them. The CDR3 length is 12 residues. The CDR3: CASSGGYNEQFF. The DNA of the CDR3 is TGTGCCAGCAGCGGTGGCTACAATGAGCAGTTCTTC.

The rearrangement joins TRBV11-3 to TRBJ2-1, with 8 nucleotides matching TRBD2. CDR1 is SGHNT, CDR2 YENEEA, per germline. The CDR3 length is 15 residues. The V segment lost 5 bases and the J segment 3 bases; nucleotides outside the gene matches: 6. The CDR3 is CASSTGTSVYNEQFF. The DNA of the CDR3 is TGTGCCAGCAGCACCGGGACTAGTGTCTACAATGAGCAGTTCTTC. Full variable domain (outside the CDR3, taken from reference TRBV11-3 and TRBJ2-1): EAGVVQSPRYKIIEKKQPVAFWCNPISGHNTLYWYLQNLGQGPELLIRYENEEAVDDSQLPKDRFSAERLKGVDSTLKIQPAELGDSAVYLCASSTGTSVYNEQFFGPGTRLTVL.

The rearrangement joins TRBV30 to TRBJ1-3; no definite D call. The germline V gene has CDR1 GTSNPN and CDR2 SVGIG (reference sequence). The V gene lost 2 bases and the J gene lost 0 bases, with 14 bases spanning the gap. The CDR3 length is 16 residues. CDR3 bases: TGTGCCTGGAGTTCCTCCGGCGGTCCCTCTGGAAACACCATATATTTT. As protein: CAWSSSGGPSGNTIYF.